The 20 T cell receptor beta chains in this list originate from one sample, sequenced in a study of beta chain features in type 1 diabetes. Every bit of the isolated RNA underwent reverse transcription, so sequencing read expressed TCRB transcripts. Libraries were prepared by immunoSEQ multiplex PCR; TCRdb keeps only in-frame clonotypes and omits some of them. The sample shows approximately 38,000 clones, approximately 50% of them seen only once. The sequencing input was central memory CD4+ T cells from blood. The receptors here all came from a woman under 30 in good health.

V and J are TRBV30 and TRBJ1-3; D is uncertain. The CDR3 length is 12 residues. The V gene lost 4 bases and the J gene lost 7 bases, with 11 bases spanning the gap. Germline V lookup: CDR1 GTSNPN, CDR2 SVGIG (reference sequence). This chain's CDR3 is CAWKRLANTIYF. The DNA of the CDR3 is TGTGCCTGGAAAAGACTCGCGAACACCATATATTTT.

The rearrangement uses TRBV20-1 and TRBJ2-1, with D possibly matching TRBD1 (6 bases). Germline V lookup: CDR1 DFQATT, CDR2 SNEGSKA (reference sequence). The CDR3 spans 11 residues. V was clipped by 5 bases and J by 6 bases, with 8 bases between them. The DNA for the CDR3 is TGCAGTGCTCCCAGGGGCAATGAGCAGTTCTTC. It encodes CSAPRGNEQFF.

This clone appeared a few times. V and J are TRBV7-9 and TRBJ1-5; D is undetermined. CDR1 and CDR2 from the germline V gene are SEHNR and FQNEAQ (reference sequence). The V and J ends lost 5 bases and 2 bases respectively, with 16 bases between them. The CDR3 loop spans 16 amino acids. For the CDR3, the DNA is TGTGCCAGCAGCGTCGATGGAGGTGTAGGCAATCAGCCCCAGCATTTT. Translating gives CASSVDGGVGNQPQHF.

V is TRBV10-1 and J is TRBJ2-1; no clear D gene. The V end was cut by 4 bases, the J end by 8 bases, with 15 bases between. The CDR3 covers 14 residues. Germline values: CDR1 WNHNN, CDR2 SYGVQD (reference sequence). The CDR3 is CASSAAVWSDEQFF. The CDR3 coding sequence is TGCGCCAGCAGTGCAGCCGTGTGGAGCGATGAGCAGTTCTTC.

This clone was seen more than once but under ten times. The rearrangement uses TRBV6-1 and TRBJ2-1; TRBD2 aligns across 12 bases. V dropped 4 bases and J dropped 6; count of bases not matched to a gene: 10. The CDR3 has 17 residues. The germline CDR1 and CDR2 sequences are MNHNS and SASEGT. This CDR3 reads CASSAYRSSGRANEQFF. Written as DNA, the CDR3 is TGTGCCAGCAGTGCCTACCGATCTAGCGGGAGGGCCAATGAGCAGTTCTTC.

This clone was observed a few times. This chain links TRBV18 with TRBJ2-7; D gene uncertain. This CDR3 spans 12 amino acids. V shed 3 bases and J shed 1 base, with 4 bases lying between them. Looked up from germline, CDR1 is KGHSH and CDR2 is LQKENI. The CDR3 is CASSPESYEQYF. DNA of the CDR3: TGTGCCAGCTCACCGGAGTCCTACGAGCAGTACTTC.

This sequence joins TRBV28 and TRBJ1-6, with D hard to call. The germline CDR1 and CDR2 sequences are MDHEN and SYDVKM. The ends were cut back, 1 base at V and 8 bases at J, with 9 bases in the middle. The CDR3 covers 14 residues. As DNA, the CDR3 is TGTGCCAGCAGTTTATCGAGGGATGATTCACCCCTCCACTTT. This translates into CASSLSRDDSPLHF.

The sample holds one count of this clone. The chain combines TRBV18 with TRBJ2-2, with D possibly being TRBD2 (5 bases). Trimming shortened V by 6 bases and J by 2 bases, and 13 bases separated the two germline ends. From germline, CDR1 is KGHSH and CDR2 LQKENI. The CDR3 totals 15 residues. The CDR3 nucleotides are TGTGCCAGCTCCAGCCGGACGGGAAACACCGGGGAGCTGTTTTTT. It specifies CASSSRTGNTGELFF.

The chain employs TRBV5-1 and TRBJ2-2; D gene uncertain. Germline CDR1 and CDR2: SGHRS and YFSETQ. The CDR3 has 15 amino acids. The ends were cut back, 0 bases at V and 4 bases at J, with 10 bases in the middle. As DNA, the CDR3 is TGCGCCAGCAGCTTGGACAACCCGGGCACCGGGGAGCTGTTTTTT. Translation gives CASSLDNPGTGELFF.

This sequence joins TRBV5-6 and TRBJ2-1; D not certain. This CDR3 comprises 17 residues. In germline, CDR1 is SGHDT, CDR2 YYEEEE. Trimming left V 0 bases short and J 0 bases short, with 13 bases between. The CDR3 reads CASSLVFNSRSYNEQFF. CDR3 DNA: TGTGCCAGCAGCTTGGTGTTCAACAGTCGCTCCTACAATGAGCAGTTCTTC.

The gene calls are TRBV5-1 and TRBJ2-3; D perhaps matches TRBD1 (6 bases). The germline V and J ends were trimmed by 4 bases and 0 bases, with 15 bases remaining between them. The germline CDR1 and CDR2 sequences are SGHRS and YFSETQ. CDR3 size: 16 residues. CDR3 in amino acids: CASSGGLQGSTDTQYF. The CDR3 DNA follows: TGCGCCAGCAGCGGCGGATTACAGGGTAGCACAGATACGCAGTATTTT.

The rearrangement uses TRBV18 and TRBJ2-7, with 12 bases lining up with TRBD2. V dropped 3 bases and J dropped 5; count of bases not matched to a gene: 5. Germline CDR1 and CDR2: KGHSH and LQKENI. The CDR3 consists of 15 residues. The CDR3 DNA is TGTGCCAGCTCACCTGGACTAGCGGGAAGCGACGAGCAGTACTTC. Residues: CASSPGLAGSDEQYF.

This rearrangement joins TRBV29-1 to TRBJ2-3; D gene uncertain. The CDR3 loop spans 14 amino acids. The germline V and J ends were trimmed by 5 bases and 1 base, with 13 bases remaining between them. CDR1 is SQVTM and CDR2 is ANQGSEA in the germline V gene. The CDR3 DNA is TGCAGCGTTTCCCACCCGATAGGCACAGATACGCAGTATTTT. It codes for CSVSHPIGTDTQYF.

V gene TRBV2 combines with J gene TRBJ1-1; no definite D call. The CDR3 has 14 residues. In germline, CDR1 is SNHLY, CDR2 FYNNEI. Between the trimmed V and J ends, which lost 6 bases and 1 base, there was a span of 12 bases. The CDR3 region is CASRSGRENTEAFF. The CDR3 nucleotides read TGTGCCAGCAGGTCCGGACGGGAGAACACTGAAGCTTTCTTT.

The J gene is TRBJ2-7, the V gene TRBV28; D is perhaps TRBD1 (6 bases). CDR3 size: 13 residues. Germline CDR1 is MDHEN and CDR2 is SYDVKM. The V and J ends lost 2 bases and 6 bases respectively, with 11 bases between them. CDR3: CASSLGGLGEQYF. Here the CDR3 DNA reads TGTGCCAGCAGTTTAGGGGGCCTGGGCGAGCAGTACTTC.

The rearrangement joins TRBV11-2 to TRBJ1-1, with 8 bases aligning to TRBD1. The V gene end was trimmed by 3 bases and the J gene end by 6 bases; junction bases not matched to a gene: 12. The germline V gene encodes CDR1 SGHAT and CDR2 FQNNGV. The CDR3 extends over 16 amino acids. The CDR3 spells CASSFFRTGSSSEAFF. The CDR3 DNA follows: TGTGCCAGCAGCTTCTTCAGGACAGGGTCTTCATCTGAAGCTTTCTTT.

The rearrangement uses TRBV18 and TRBJ2-7; perhaps TRBD1 as D (5 bases). The germline V gene has CDR1 KGHSH and CDR2 LQKENI. Trimming removed 3 bases from V and 5 bases from J, with 20 bases in between. This CDR3 comprises 16 residues. CDR3 sequence (DNA): TGTGCCAGCTCACCCTGGATCCCAGGGTTGGACAACGAGCAGTACTTC. It codes for CASSPWIPGLDNEQYF.

The chain has TRBV5-1 and TRBJ2-7; TRBD1 aligns across 12 bases. Germline V CDR1 and CDR2: SGHRS, YFSETQ. The CDR3 has 14 amino acids. The ends lost 4 bases at V and 6 bases at J; junction bases unmatched: 5. The chain's CDR3 is CASSPGQGAGEQYF. The CDR3 nucleotides read TGCGCCAGCAGCCCGGGACAGGGGGCCGGCGAGCAGTACTTC.

This chain connects TRBV30 to TRBJ1-1; no clear D gene. The V end was cut by 4 bases, the J end by 1 base, with 10 bases between. Germline values: CDR1 GTSNPN, CDR2 SVGIG (reference sequence). The CDR3 length is 13 residues. The CDR3 DNA is TGTGCCTGGACGGAGAACACGAACACTGAAGCTTTCTTT. Amino acid sequence: CAWTENTNTEAFF.

This chain joins TRBV28 and TRBJ2-1; 8 bases align to TRBD2. Germline V lookup: CDR1 MDHEN, CDR2 SYDVKM. There are 14 residues in the CDR3. V was clipped by 10 bases and J by 8 bases; unmatched bases: 13. The CDR3 protein is CATTSGGLYDEQFF. Here the CDR3 DNA reads TGTGCCACAACATCGGGGGGGCTTTACGATGAGCAGTTCTTC.